The entry below describes one TCR beta chain. The V and J ends lost 1 base and 5 bases, in that order; junction bases with no gene match: 10. Germline lookup yields CDR1 LGHNA and CDR2 YSLEER. The CDR3 extends over 16 amino acids. These data originate in a study of graft-versus-host responses after intestinal transplantation. Looking at the study overall: Grafts that recipients had were multivisceral, liver-intestinal, or isolated intestinal transplants. Each recipient received anti-thymocyte globulin induction, then tacrolimus and steroids for about 3 years.

Study conclusions and caveats: Recipient bone marrow held GvH clones, some seen earlier in ileum or blood.

The study plated some 200,000 CFSE-labeled responders with some 200,000 irradiated, violet-dye-labeled stimulators. After the reaction, proliferating CFSE-low CD3+CD4+ and CD3+CD8+ responders were sorted. Here immunoSEQ multiplex PCR was the method, and the copy in TCRdb shows in-frame clones only, minus some. The data contain 15,000 or so clones, 33% of them singletons. The chain has TRBV4-3 and TRBJ2-7; 8 bases fit TRBD2. The sequencing here drew on alloreactive CD8+ T cells from a mixed lymphocyte reaction culture, taken before intestinal transplant. The subset is: CFSE-low proliferating T cells sorted from approximately 6-day pre-transplant mixed lymphocyte reaction (GvH or HvG direction). This TCR was recovered from a human patient who received an intestinal transplant. The CDR3 DNA reads TGCGCCAGCAGCCAAGGGCGGGGGGACAATCTTCACGAGCAGTACTTC. It encodes CASSQGRGDNLHEQYF.